Shown below are 4 T cell receptor beta chains from a single sample sequenced in a study of early T cells in non-severe SARS-CoV-2 infection. TCRdb fed the 5' RACE reads into MiXCR, producing one record per CDR3 protein. The sample gives some 70,000 distinct CDR3 sequences, 9.1% of which show up once; around 3.5% is in the top ten. The sequenced material came from whole blood. These receptors originate from an adult who was a healthcare worker with PCR-confirmed SARS-CoV-2 infection or an uninfected control (not recorded which).

This clonotype was detected many times. J is TRBJ2-6 and V is TRBV6-4; 7 nucleotides line up with TRBD1. V was clipped by 0 bases and J by 2 bases; unmatched bases: 1. The CDR3 has 16 amino acids. In germline, CDR1 is MRHNA, CDR2 SNTAGT. Written as DNA, the CDR3 is TGTGCCAGCAGTGACTCAGGGGGCGCTGGGGCCAACGTCCTGACTTTC. It codes for CASSDSGGAGANVLTF.

This clonotype was seen many times. The chain employs TRBV19 and TRBJ2-2; D is possibly TRBD1 or TRBD2 (5 bases each). Per germline, CDR1 LNHDA and CDR2 SQIVND (reference sequence). This CDR3 has 14 residues. V was trimmed by 7 bases and J by 8 bases, leaving 17 bases between them. The CDR3, as DNA: TGTGCCAGTAACGGGGCTAGATCGTCTGGGGAGCTGTTTTTT. Protein sequence: CASNGARSSGELFF.

The chain has TRBV4-1 and TRBJ2-5; weak D call: TRBD1 (7 bases). Germline-derived CDR1 and CDR2 are MGHRA and YSYEKL. The CDR3 contains 16 residues. V was pared by 1 base and J by 5 bases, with 17 bases between. The CDR3 region is CASSQVNRAGGETQYF. The CDR3 coding sequence is TGCGCCAGCAGCCAAGTTAACAGGGCAGGGGGGGAGACCCAGTACTTC.

The chain joins TRBV1 to TRBJ2-7; the table calls TRBD2, which could not be checked here. TRBV1 constitutes a pseudogene. This CDR3 region has 18 residues. CDR3 nucleotide sequence: TGCACCAGCAGCCAAGGACTAGCGGGAAGGCCAGGGGGTTACGAGCAGTACTTC. Translating gives CTSSQGLAGRPGGYEQYF.